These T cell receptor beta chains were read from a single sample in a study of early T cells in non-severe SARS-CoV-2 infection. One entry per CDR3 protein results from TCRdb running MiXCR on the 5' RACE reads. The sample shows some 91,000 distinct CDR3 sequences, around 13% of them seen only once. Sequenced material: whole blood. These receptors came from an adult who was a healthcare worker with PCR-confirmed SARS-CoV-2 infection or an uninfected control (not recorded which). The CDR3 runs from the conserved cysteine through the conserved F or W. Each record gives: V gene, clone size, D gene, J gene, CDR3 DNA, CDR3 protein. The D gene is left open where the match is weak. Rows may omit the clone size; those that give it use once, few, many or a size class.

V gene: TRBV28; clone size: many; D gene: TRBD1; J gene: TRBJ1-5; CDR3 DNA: TGTGCCAGCAGTTTCCCCGACAGGGGAGGTCAGCCCCAGCATTTT; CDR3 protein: CASSFPDRGGQPQHF
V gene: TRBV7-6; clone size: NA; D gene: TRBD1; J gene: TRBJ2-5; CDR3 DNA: TGTGCCAGCAGCTATAGGACAGGGGTTCGGGAGACCCAGTACTTC; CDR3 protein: CASSYRTGVRETQYF
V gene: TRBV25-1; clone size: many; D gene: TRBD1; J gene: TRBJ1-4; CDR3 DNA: TGTGCCAGCAAGGGGTCGACAGGGGGCAGGGAAAAACTGTTTTTT; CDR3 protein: CASKGSTGGREKLFF
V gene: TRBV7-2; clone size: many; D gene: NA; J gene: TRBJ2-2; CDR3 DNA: TGTGCCAGCAGTCGAATTACCGGGGAGCTGTTTTTT; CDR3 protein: CASSRITGELFF
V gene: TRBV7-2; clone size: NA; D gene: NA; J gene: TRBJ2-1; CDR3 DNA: TGTGCCAGCAGCTTAGAAGTGGCGGGGCCCGAGTTCTTC; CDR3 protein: CASSLEVAGPEFF
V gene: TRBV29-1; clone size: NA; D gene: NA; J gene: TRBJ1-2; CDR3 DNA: TGCAGCGTTGATGGCTACACCTTC; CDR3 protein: CSVDGYTF
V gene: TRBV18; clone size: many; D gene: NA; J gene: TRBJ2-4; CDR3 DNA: TGTGCCAGCTCACCCACGGGACTTTTAGCCAAAAACATTCAGTACTTC; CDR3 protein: CASSPTGLLAKNIQYF
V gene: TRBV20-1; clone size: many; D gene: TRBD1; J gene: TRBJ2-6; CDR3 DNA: TGCAGTGCCCCCCAGGGGGCATCCACTGGGGCCAACGTCCTGACTTTC; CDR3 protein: CSAPQGASTGANVLTF
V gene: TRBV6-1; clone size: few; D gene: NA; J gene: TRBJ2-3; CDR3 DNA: TGTGCCAGCAGTTCCGGACCCACGCAGTATTTT; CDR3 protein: CASSSGPTQYF
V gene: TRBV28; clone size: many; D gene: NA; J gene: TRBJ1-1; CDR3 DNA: TGTGCCAGCAGTTTCGGAATTACGGGGGGCACTGAAGCTTTCTTT; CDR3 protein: CASSFGITGGTEAFF
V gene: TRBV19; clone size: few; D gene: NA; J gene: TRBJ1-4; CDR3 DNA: TGTGCCAGTAGTATGCCCCGGGGAACAACTAATGAAAAACTGTTTTTT; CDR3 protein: CASSMPRGTTNEKLFF
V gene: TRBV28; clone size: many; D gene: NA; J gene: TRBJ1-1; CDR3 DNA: TGTGCCACCCGGACCCCCGCCAGGACTGAAGCTTTCTTT; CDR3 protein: CATRTPARTEAFF
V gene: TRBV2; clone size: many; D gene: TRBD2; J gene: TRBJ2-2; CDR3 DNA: TGTGCCAGCAGTGAAGGGAGACTAGCGGGGGCCCTAACGAACACCGGGGAGCTGTTTTTT; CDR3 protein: CASSEGRLAGALTNTGELFF
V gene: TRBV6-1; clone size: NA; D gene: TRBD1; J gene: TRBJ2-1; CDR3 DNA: TGTGCCAGCAGTGAATTCTGGGGACAGAGCTCCTACAATGAGCAGTTCTTC; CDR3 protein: CASSEFWGQSSYNEQFF
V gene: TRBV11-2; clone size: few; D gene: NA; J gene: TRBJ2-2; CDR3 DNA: TGTGCCAGCAGCGCTTTGACAGGGAGGACCGGGGAGCTGTTTTTT; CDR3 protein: CASSALTGRTGELFF
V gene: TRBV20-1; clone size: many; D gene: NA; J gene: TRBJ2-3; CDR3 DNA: TGCAGTGCTAGCGGGGGCCCCACAACTAGCACAGATACGCAGTATTTT; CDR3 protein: CSASGGPTTSTDTQYF
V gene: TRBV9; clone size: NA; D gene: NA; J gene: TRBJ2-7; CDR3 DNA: TGTGCCAGCAGCGCCGGGTCCTCGAAACCCGAGCAGTACTTC; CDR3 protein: CASSAGSSKPEQYF
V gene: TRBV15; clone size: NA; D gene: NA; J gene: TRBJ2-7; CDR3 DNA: TGTGCCACCAGCAGAGTTGATACGAGCGTTCAGTACTTC; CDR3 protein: CATSRVDTSVQYF
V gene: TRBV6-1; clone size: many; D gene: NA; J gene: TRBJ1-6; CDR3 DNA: TGTGCCAGCAGCGAGAGGAGTAGGCTCTATAATTCACCCCTCCACTTT; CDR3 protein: CASSERSRLYNSPLHF
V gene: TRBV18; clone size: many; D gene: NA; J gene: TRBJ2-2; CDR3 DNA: TGTGCCAGCTCACCTCTCCCAAGGACCGGCGGGGAGCTGTTTTTT; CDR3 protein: CASSPLPRTGGELFF
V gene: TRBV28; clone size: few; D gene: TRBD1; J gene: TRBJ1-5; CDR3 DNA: TGTGCCAGCAGGGCCTGGACAGGGGAGGATCAGCCCCAGCATTTT; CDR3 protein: CASRAWTGEDQPQHF
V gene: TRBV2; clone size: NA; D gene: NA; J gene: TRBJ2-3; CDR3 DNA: TGTGCCAGCAGTGAAGTGGGTCTTCTCACAGATACGCAGTATTTT; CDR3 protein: CASSEVGLLTDTQYF
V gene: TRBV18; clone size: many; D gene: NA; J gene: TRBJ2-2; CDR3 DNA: TGTGCCAGCTCACCGGGCGGGCGGAACACCGGGGAGCTGTTTTTT; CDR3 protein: CASSPGGRNTGELFF
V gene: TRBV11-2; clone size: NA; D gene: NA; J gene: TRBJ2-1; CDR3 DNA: TGTGCCAGCAGCTCCCCTATTGGGGCGAGCTCCTACAATGAGCAGTTCTTC; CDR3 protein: CASSSPIGASSYNEQFF
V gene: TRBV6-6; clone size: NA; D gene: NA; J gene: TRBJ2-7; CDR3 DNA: TGTGCCAGCACCCCCCTTAACAGGGCATCCTACGAGCAGTACTTC; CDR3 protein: CASTPLNRASYEQYF
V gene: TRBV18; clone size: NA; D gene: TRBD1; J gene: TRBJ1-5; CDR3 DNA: TGTGCCAGCTCCCTCGCGGGACAGCTTAATCAGCCCCAGCATTTT; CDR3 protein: CASSLAGQLNQPQHF
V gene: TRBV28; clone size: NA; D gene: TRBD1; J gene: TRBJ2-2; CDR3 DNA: TGTGCCAGCACCCAGGGGGCGCATAAGAATTACCGCACCGGGGAGCTGTTTTTT; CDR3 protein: CASTQGAHKNYRTGELFF
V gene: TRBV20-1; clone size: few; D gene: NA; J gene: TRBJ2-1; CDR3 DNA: TGCAGTGCCACGGTCCCTAATGAGCAGTTCTTC; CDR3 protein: CSATVPNEQFF
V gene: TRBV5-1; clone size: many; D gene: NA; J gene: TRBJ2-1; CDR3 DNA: TGCGCCAGCAGCTTGGGAGGGGCCACCAATGAGCAGTTCTTC; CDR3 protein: CASSLGGATNEQFF
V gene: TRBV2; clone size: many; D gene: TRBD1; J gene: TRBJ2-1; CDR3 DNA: TGTGCCAGCAGTATTTACAGGGGCCCCTACAATGAGCAGTTCTTC; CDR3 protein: CASSIYRGPYNEQFF
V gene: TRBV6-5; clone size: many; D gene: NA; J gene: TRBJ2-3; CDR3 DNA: TGTGCCAGTAGGACGGTTGGCGGGGGCACAGATACGCAGTATTTT; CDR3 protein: CASRTVGGGTDTQYF
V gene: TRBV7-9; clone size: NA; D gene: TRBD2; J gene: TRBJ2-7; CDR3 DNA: TGTGCCAGCAGCTTAGCGTCTTTAGCGGGGGACTACGAGCAGTACTTC; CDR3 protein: CASSLASLAGDYEQYF
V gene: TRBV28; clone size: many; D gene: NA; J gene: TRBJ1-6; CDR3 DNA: TGTGCCAGCAGTACGGGCCCCGCCAATTCACCCCTCCACTTT; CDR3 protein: CASSTGPANSPLHF
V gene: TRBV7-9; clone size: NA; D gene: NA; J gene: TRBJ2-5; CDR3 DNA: TGTGCCAGCAGCTTTTGGGGGGACCAGTACTTC; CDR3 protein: CASSFWGDQYF
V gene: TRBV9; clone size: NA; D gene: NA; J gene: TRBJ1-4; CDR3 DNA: TGTGCCAGCAGCTCTAGAGGCCCAGGGGAAAATGAAAAACTGTTTTTT; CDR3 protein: CASSSRGPGENEKLFF
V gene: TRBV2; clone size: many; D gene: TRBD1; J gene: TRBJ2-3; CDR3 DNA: TGTGCCAGCAGTGCCCAGGGGGTCGCCCCAGATACGCAGTATTTT; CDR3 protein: CASSAQGVAPDTQYF
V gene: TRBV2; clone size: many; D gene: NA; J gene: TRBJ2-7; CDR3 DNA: TGTGCCAGCAGTGAAGCGGGGGCCCCTGGGGGGGAGCAGTACTTC; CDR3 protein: CASSEAGAPGGEQYF
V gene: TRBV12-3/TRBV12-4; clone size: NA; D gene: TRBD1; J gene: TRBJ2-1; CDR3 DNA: TGTGCCAGCAAACCGGGACAGCTTAATGAGCAGTTCTTC; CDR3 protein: CASKPGQLNEQFF
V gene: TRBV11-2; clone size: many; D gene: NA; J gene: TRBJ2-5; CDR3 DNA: TGTGCCAGCAGCCTTGTTGAGACCCAGTACTTC; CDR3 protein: CASSLVETQYF
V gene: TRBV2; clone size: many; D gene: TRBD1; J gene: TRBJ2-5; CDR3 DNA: TGTGCCAGCACGGACAGGGTACTAGAGACCCAGTACTTC; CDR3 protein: CASTDRVLETQYF
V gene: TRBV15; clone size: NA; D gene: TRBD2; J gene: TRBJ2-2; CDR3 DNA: TGTGCCACCAGCCCACTAGCGGGGGGGCAGCTGTTTTTT; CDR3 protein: CATSPLAGGQLFF
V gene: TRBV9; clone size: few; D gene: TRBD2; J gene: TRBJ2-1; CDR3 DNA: TGTGCCAGCAGCGTCGCTAGCGGGGGGTACAATGAGCAGTTCTTC; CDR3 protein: CASSVASGGYNEQFF
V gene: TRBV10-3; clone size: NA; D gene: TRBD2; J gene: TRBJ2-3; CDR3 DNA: TGTGCCATCAGTGGCGGGGGGGCCACAGATACGCAGTATTTT; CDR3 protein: CAISGGGATDTQYF
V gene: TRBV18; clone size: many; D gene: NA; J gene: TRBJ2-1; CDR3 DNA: TGTGCCAGCTCACCATGGTTCCCAAATGAGCAGTTCTTC; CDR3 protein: CASSPWFPNEQFF
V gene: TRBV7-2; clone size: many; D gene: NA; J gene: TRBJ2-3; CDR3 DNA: TGTGCCAGCCGAGGGACAGATACGCAGTATTTT; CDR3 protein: CASRGTDTQYF
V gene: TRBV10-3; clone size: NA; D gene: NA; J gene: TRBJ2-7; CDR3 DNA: TGTGTCATCTCAGAAAAAGCCTACGAGCAGTACTTC; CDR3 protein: CVISEKAYEQYF
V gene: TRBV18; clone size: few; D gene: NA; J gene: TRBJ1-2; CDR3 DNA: TGTGCCAGCTCACCACGGACTTCTAACTATGGCTACACCTTC; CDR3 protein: CASSPRTSNYGYTF
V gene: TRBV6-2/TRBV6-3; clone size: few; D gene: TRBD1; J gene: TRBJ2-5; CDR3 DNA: TGTGCCAGCAATACGGACAGGGCCCGGCAAGAGACCCAGTACTTC; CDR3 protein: CASNTDRARQETQYF
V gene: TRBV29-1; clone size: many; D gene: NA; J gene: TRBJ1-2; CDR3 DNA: TGCAGCGTTGATTCGGGCTATGGCTACACCTTC; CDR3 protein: CSVDSGYGYTF
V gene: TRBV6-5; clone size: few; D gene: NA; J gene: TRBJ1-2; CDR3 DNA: TGTGCCAGCAGTTATGCACAGCTTAATGGCTACACCTTC; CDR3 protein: CASSYAQLNGYTF
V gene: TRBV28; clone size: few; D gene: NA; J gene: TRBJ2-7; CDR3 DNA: TGTGCCAGCAGTCCCCTAGCCTTATACGAGCAGTACTTC; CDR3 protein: CASSPLALYEQYF
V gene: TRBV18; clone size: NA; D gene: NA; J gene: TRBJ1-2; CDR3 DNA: TGTGCCAGCTCACCACAGGGAACACAGGGTCTTGGCTATGGCTACACCTTC; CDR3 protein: CASSPQGTQGLGYGYTF
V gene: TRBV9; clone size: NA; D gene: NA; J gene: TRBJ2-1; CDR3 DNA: TGTGCCAGCAGCGTTAGCGGATTCTACAATGAGCAGTTCTTC; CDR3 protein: CASSVSGFYNEQFF
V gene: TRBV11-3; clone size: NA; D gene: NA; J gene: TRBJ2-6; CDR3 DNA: TGTGCCAGCAGCCAAGGCCACTCTGGGGCCAACGTCCTGACTTTC; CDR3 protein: CASSQGHSGANVLTF
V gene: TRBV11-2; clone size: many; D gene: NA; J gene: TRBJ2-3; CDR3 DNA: TGTGCCAGCAGCTCGCTGGTGGCGACGCAGTATTTT; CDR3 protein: CASSSLVATQYF
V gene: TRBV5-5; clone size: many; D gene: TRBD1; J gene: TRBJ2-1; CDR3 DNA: TGTGCCAGCAGCCCACGGGACAGGGGAGGGAATGAGCAGTTCTTC; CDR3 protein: CASSPRDRGGNEQFF